This TCR beta chain was captured in a study of CD4 and CD8 cells across lung adenocarcinoma regions. Via MiXCR, TCRdb re-called the PCR reads, giving one row per CDR3 protein. The sample carries around 19,000 distinct CDR3 sequences, 54% recorded once. The CDR3 covers 16 residues. V lost 4 bases to trimming and J lost 0 bases, with 10 bases between them. Looked up from germline, CDR1 is MRHNA and CDR2 is SNTAGT. The chain uses TRBV6-4 and TRBJ2-6; D not resolved. The specimen sequenced was CD8+ T cells from the center of a lung tumor. This receptor was taken from a female donor with lung adenocarcinoma. The CD4 and CD8 labels of this study may be unreliable. The CDR3 sequence is CASSANSLSGANVLTF. Here the CDR3 DNA reads TGTGCCAGCAGTGCCAATAGCCTCTCTGGGGCCAACGTCCTGACTTTC.